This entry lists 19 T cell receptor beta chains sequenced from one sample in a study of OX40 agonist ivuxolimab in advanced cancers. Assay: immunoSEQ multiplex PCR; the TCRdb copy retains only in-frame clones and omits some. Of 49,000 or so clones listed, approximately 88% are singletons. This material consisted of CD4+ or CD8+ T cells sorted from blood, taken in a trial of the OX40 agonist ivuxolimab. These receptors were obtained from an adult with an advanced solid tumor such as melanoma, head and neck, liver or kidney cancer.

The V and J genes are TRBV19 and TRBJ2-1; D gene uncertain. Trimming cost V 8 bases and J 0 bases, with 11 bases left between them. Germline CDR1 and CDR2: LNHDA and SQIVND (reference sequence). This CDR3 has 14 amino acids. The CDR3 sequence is CASGGASSYNEQFF. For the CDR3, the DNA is TGTGCCAGTGGTGGAGCGAGCTCCTACAATGAGCAGTTCTTC.

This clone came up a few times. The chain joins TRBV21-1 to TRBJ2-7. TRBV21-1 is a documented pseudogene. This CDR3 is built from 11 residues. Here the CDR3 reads CASSTHYEQYF. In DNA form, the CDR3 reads TGTGCCAGCAGCACTCACTACGAGCAGTACTTC.

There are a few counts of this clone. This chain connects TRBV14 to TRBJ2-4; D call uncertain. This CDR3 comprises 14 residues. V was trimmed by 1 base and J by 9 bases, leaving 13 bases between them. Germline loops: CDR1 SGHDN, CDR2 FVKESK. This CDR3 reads CASSQGARSLIQYF. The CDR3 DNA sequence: TGTGCCAGCAGCCAAGGGGCAAGATCTCTCATTCAGTACTTC.

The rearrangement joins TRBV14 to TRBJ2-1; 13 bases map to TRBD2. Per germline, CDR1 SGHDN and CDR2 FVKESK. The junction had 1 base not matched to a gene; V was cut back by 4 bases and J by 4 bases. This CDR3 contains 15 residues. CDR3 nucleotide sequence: TGTGCCAGCAGCCGGACTAGCGGGAGTTACAATGAGCAGTTCTTC. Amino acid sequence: CASSRTSGSYNEQFF.

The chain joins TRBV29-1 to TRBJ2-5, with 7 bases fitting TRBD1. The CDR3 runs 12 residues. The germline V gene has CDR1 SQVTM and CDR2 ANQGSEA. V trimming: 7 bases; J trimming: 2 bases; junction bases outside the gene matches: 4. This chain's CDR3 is CSGDRAQETQYF. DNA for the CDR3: TGCAGCGGGGACAGAGCTCAAGAGACCCAGTACTTC. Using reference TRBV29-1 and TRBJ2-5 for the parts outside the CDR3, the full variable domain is SAVISQKPSRDICQRGTSLTIQCQVDSQVTMMFWYRQQPGQSLTLIATANQGSEATYESGFVIDKFPISRPNLTFSTLTVSNMSPEDSSIYLCSGDRAQETQYFGPGTRLLVL.

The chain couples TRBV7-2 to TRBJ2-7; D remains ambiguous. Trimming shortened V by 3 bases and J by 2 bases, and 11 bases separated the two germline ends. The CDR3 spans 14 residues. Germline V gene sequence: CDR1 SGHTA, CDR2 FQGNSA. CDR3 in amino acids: CASSFDPGPYEQYF. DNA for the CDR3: TGTGCCAGCAGCTTTGATCCTGGACCCTACGAGCAGTACTTC.

The CDR3 coding sequence is TGTGCCAGCAGCCCGGGACCCAACACCGGGGAGCTGTTTTTT. This gives the protein CASSPGPNTGELFF. The rearrangement joins TRBV5-6 to TRBJ2-2; D assignment may be TRBD1 or TRBD2 (5 bases each). Between the trimmed V and J ends, which lost 4 bases and 2 bases, there was a span of 9 bases. Germline V gene data show CDR1 as SGHDT and CDR2 as YYEEEE. There are 14 residues in the CDR3.

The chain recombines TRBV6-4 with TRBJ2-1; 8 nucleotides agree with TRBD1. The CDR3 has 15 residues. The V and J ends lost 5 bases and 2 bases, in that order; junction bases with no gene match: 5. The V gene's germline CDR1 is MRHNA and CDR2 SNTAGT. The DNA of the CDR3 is TGTGCCAGCAGTAAGGACAGGGCCACCTACAATGAGCAGTTCTTC. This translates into CASSKDRATYNEQFF.

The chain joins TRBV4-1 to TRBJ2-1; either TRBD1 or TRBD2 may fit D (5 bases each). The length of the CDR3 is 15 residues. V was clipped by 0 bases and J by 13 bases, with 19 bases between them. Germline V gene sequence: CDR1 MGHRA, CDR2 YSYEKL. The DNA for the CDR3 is TGCGCCAGCAGCCAAGAGGGCTCGGGGCGTCTTCACCAGTTCTTC. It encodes CASSQEGSGRLHQFF.

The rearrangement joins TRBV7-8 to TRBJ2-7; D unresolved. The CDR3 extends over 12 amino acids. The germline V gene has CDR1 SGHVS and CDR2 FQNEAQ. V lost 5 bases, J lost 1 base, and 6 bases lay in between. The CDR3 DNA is TGTGCCAGCAGCCTTACATCCTACGAGCAGTACTTC. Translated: CASSLTSYEQYF.

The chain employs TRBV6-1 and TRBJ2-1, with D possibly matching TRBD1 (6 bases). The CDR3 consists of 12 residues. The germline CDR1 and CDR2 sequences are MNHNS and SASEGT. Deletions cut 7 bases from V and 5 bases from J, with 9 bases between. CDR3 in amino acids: CASTGQHNEQFF. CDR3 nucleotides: TGTGCCAGCACTGGACAGCACAATGAGCAGTTCTTC.

The CDR3 bases are TGTGCCAGCAGTTACTCCCAGGGGAACTATGGCTACACCTTC. Protein: CASSYSQGNYGYTF. V gene TRBV6-6 combines with J gene TRBJ1-2; tentatively, D is TRBD1 (6 bases). CDR1 and CDR2 from the germline V gene are MNHNY and SVGAGI (reference sequence). With 0 bases removed from V and 2 bases from J, the gap between germline ends came to 7 bases. This CDR3 is 14 amino acids long.

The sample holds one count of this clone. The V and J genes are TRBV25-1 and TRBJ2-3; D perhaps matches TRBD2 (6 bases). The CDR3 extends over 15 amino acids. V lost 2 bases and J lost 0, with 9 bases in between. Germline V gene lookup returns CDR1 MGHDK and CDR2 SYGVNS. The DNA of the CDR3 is TGTGCCAGCAGTGAAAGCGGAGGGAGCACAGATACGCAGTATTTT. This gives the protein CASSESGGSTDTQYF.

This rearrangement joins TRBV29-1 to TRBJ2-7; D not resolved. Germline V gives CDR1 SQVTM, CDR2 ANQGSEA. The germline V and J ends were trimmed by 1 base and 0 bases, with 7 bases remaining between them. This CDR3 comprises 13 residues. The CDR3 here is CSVEVVGSYEQYF. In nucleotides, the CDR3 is TGCAGCGTTGAAGTGGTCGGCTCCTACGAGCAGTACTTC.

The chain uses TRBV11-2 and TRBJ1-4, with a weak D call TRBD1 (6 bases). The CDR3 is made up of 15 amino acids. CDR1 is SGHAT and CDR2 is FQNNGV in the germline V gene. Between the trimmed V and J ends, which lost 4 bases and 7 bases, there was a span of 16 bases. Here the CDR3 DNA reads TGTGCCAGCAGCTCCCCCGGGGGCCTGGGTGAAAAACTGTTTTTT. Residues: CASSSPGGLGEKLFF.

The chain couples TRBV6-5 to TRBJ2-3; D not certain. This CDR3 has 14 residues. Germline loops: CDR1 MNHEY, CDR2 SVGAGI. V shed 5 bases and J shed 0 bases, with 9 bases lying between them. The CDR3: CASSPSFSTDTQYF. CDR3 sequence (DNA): TGTGCCAGCAGTCCTAGTTTTAGCACAGATACGCAGTATTTT.

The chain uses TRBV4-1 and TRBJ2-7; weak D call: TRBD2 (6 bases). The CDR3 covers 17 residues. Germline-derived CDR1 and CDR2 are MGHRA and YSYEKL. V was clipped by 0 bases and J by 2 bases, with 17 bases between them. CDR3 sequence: CASSQEFWERATYEQYF. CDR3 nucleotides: TGCGCCAGCAGCCAAGAGTTTTGGGAGCGGGCAACCTACGAGCAGTACTTC.

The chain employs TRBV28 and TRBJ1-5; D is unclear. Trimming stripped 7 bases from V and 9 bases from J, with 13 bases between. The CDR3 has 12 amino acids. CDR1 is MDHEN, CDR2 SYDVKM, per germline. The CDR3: CASTTATRPQHF. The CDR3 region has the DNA TGTGCCAGCACCACAGCGACGCGGCCCCAGCATTTT.

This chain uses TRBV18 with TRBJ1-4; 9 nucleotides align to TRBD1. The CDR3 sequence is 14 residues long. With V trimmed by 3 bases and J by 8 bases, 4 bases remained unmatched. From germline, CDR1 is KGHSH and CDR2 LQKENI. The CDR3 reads CASSPRDREEKLFF. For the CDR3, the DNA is TGTGCCAGCTCACCGAGGGACAGGGAAGAAAAACTGTTTTTT.